Listed here are 13 T cell receptor beta chains from one sample, sequenced in a study of regulatory T cells in long-lasting Graves disease. Assembly of TCR beta libraries relied on iRepertoire HTBI primers together with Arm-PCR of CDR3 regions. Each CDR3 protein gets one entry after TCRdb re-called the multiplex PCR reads with MiXCR. There are fewer than 600,000 distinct CDR3 sequences in the sample; 20% to 25% occur only once, and around 13% lies in the top ten. Specified time point: persistent/refractory GD, antithyroid drugs over 5 years with positive TRAb. Isolated PBMC RNA provided the starting material for the TCR library. The sequencing here drew on peripheral blood mononuclear cells (PBMCs), taken when the disease was refractory, from a patient treated with antithyroid drugs. The receptor source for this set is a female donor with Graves disease.

This clonotype came up a few times. This chain joins TRBV7-8 and TRBJ2-7, with D unresolved. V lost 1 base to trimming and J lost 6 bases, with 13 bases between them. The CDR3 sequence is 14 residues long. CDR1 and CDR2 (germline): SGHVS, FQNEAQ. This chain's CDR3 is CASSLGRILGEQYF. Written as DNA, the CDR3 is TGTGCCAGCAGCTTAGGTCGGATCCTGGGCGAGCAGTACTTC.

This clonotype appeared many times. This rearrangement joins TRBV2 to TRBJ2-7; a weak D match, TRBD2 (6 bases). This CDR3 comprises 13 residues. Per germline, CDR1 SNHLY and CDR2 FYNNEI. Trimming removed 7 bases from V and 6 bases from J, with 16 bases in between. Here the CDR3 DNA reads TGTGCCAGCATGGAGGGAGTGCGTCGCGAGCAGTACTTC. Its protein product is CASMEGVRREQYF.

This clonotype was seen a handful of times. A junction boundary mismatches the germline segment, possibly from a read error. J is TRBJ1-6 and V is TRBV30; TRBD1 agrees at 9 bases. The CDR3 is made up of 11 amino acids. Germline V CDR1 and CDR2: GTSNPN, SVGIG (reference sequence). CDR3 bases: TGTGCCTGGAGCACCGGGACAGGGCGATTCTTT. It yields the protein CAWSTGTGRFF.

The V gene is TRBV11-3, the J gene TRBJ2-7; TRBD1 matches at 7 bases. Germline values: CDR1 SGHNT, CDR2 YENEEA. CDR3 length: 17 amino acids. V was pared by 1 base and J by 0 bases, with 9 bases of the junction left unmatched. The CDR3 DNA sequence: TGTGCCAGCAGCTTAGGAGACTGGGACAGTTTCTCCTACGAGCAGTACTTC. Amino acids: CASSLGDWDSFSYEQYF.

Points on this clonotype: This may stem from a read error, because a much larger clone lies one nucleotide away. The chain recombines TRBV29-1 with TRBJ2-7, with D tentatively TRBD1 (6 bases). Germline V gives CDR1 SQVTM, CDR2 ANQGSEA. The CDR3 contains 12 residues. Trimming removed 7 bases from V and 4 bases from J, with 14 bases in between. The CDR3 DNA sequence: TGCAGCGCGAAGGACAGAGGGTACGAGCAGTACTTC. Encoded protein: CSAKDRGYEQYF.

J is TRBJ1-1 and V is TRBV29-1; maybe TRBD1 (5 bases). CDR3 length: 10 amino acids. Germline CDR1 SQVTM, CDR2 ANQGSEA. V lost 5 bases, J lost 10 bases, and 11 bases lay in between. This CDR3 is CSVQSGGAFF. CDR3 sequence (DNA): TGCAGCGTTCAATCTGGGGGAGCTTTCTTT.

The table lists this clonotype with many counts. This chain uses TRBV10-3 with TRBJ1-1; perhaps TRBD1 as D (5 bases). The germline CDR1 and CDR2 sequences are ENHRY and SYGVKD. Between the trimmed V and J ends, which lost 5 bases and 4 bases, there was a span of 17 bases. There are 15 residues in the CDR3. CDR3 sequence: CAISPSTGEGTEAFF. The CDR3 nucleotides are TGTGCCATCAGTCCCTCGACGGGGGAGGGCACTGAAGCTTTCTTT.

This clonotype was seen ten or more times. The chain joins TRBV28 to TRBJ1-3, with a tentative D call TRBD1 (5 bases). The germline V gene encodes CDR1 MDHEN and CDR2 SYDVKM. The CDR3 totals 16 residues. The ends were cut back, 5 bases at V and 0 bases at J, with 14 bases in the middle. The CDR3 bases are TGTGCCAGCAGTCTTAACAGGTGGAGCTCTGGAAACACCATATATTTT. It is translated as CASSLNRWSSGNTIYF.

This chain uses TRBV12-3 or TRBV12-4 with TRBJ2-2; no clear D. This CDR3 contains 19 residues. The V end lost 4 bases, the J end lost 3 bases, and 24 bases lay between the germline ends. CDR3 sequence (DNA): TGTGCCAGCAGTTCCGATGATCGTGGCGCAGTTCGTGACACCGGGGAGCTGTTTTTT. Residues: CASSSDDRGAVRDTGELFF.

This clonotype has at least ten counts. The gene calls are TRBV28 and TRBJ1-5; D unresolved. Germline V gives CDR1 MDHEN, CDR2 SYDVKM. The V gene lost 6 bases and the J gene lost 0 bases, with 6 bases spanning the gap. The CDR3 contains 13 residues. CDR3 in amino acids: CASRRYSNQPQHF. CDR3 bases: TGTGCCAGCAGACGCTATAGCAATCAGCCCCAGCATTTT.

The rearrangement links TRBV9 to TRBJ1-3; D is unresolved. This CDR3 is built from 13 residues. The ends were cut back, 4 bases at V and 6 bases at J, with 11 bases in the middle. Germline lookup yields CDR1 SGDLS and CDR2 YYNGEE. This chain's CDR3 is CASSLTDQNTIYF. The CDR3 DNA sequence: TGTGCCAGCAGCCTTACGGACCAAAACACCATATATTTT.

Of note for this clonotype: A read error may explain this, as a much larger clone is one base away. J is TRBJ2-4 and V is TRBV6-1; D ambiguous. Germline V gene sequence: CDR1 MNHNS, CDR2 SASEGT. This CDR3 region has 14 residues. The CDR3 bases are TGTACCAGCAGCTCCCAGGTTTTGGAAAACATTCAGTACTTC. Translated, it gives CTSSSQVLENIQYF.

The CDR3, as DNA: TGTGCCAGCAGCCAAGCCGGGGACCAGTCCTACGAGCAGTACTTC. It codes for CASSQAGDQSYEQYF. The rearrangement uses TRBV4-2 and TRBJ2-7; D might be TRBD1 or TRBD2, each matching 5 bases. There are 15 residues in the CDR3. Germline CDR1 is LGHNA and CDR2 is YNFKEQ. The V end was cut by 1 base, the J end by 1 base, with 11 bases between.